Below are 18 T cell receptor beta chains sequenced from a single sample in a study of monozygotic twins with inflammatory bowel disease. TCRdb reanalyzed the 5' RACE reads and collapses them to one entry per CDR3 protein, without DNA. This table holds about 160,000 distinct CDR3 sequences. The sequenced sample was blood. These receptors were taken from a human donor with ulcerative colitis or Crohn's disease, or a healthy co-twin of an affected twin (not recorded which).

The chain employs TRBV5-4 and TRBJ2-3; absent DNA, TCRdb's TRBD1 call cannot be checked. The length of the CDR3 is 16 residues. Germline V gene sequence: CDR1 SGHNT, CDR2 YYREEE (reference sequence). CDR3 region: CASLGAEGLGTDTQYF.

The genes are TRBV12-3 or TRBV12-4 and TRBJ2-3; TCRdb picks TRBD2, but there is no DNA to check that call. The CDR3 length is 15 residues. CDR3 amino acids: CASILGLANSDTQYF.

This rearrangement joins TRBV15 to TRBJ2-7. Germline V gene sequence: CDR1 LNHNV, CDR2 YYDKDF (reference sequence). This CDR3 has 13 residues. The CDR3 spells CATSREPTYEQYF.

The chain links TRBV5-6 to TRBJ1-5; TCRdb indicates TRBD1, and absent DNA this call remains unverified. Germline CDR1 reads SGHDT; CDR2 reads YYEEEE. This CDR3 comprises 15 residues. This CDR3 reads CASSYRGISNQPQHF.

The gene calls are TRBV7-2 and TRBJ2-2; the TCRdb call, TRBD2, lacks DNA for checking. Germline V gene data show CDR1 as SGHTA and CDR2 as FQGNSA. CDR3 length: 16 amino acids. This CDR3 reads CASSPGLAGWTGELFF.

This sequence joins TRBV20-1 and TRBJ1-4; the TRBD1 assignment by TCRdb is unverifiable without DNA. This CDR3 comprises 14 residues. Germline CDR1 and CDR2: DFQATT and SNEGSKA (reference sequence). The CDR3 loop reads CSARPGAGNEKLFF.

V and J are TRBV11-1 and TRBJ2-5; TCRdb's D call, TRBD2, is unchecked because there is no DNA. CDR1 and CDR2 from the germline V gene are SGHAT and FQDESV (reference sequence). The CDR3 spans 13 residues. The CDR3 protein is CASSSTSPETQYF.

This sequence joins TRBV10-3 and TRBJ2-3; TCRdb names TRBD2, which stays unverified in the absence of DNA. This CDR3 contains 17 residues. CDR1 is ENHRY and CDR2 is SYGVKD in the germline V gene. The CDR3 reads CAISAGTSGGSTDTQYF.

The CDR3 loop reads CASSVEGTPSTDTQYF. The gene calls are TRBV9 and TRBJ2-3; absent DNA, TCRdb's TRBD1 call cannot be checked. The CDR3 runs 16 residues. Germline V gives CDR1 SGDLS, CDR2 YYNGEE. The variable domain in full, completed from reference TRBV9 and TRBJ2-3, reads DSGVTQTPKHLITATGQRVTLRCSPRSGDLSVYWYQQSLDQGLQFLIQYYNGEERAKGNILERFSAQQFPDLHSELNLSSLELGDSALYFCASSVEGTPSTDTQYFGPGTRLTVL.

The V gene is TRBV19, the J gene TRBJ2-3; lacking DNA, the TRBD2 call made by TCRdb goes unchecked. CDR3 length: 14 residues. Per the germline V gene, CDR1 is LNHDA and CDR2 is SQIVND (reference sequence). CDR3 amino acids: CASSIGLAGDTQYF.

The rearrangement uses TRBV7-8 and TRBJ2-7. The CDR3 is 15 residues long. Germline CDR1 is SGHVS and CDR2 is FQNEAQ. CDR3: CASSLAEGRTYEQYF.

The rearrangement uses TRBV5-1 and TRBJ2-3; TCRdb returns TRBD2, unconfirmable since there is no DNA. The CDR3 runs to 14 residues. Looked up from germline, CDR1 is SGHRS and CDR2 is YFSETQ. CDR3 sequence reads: CASRSGLMADTQYF.

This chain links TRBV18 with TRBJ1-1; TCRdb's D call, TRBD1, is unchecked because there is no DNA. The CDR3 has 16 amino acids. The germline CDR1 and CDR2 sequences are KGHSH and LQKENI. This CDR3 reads CASSPRQAAGMSEAFF.

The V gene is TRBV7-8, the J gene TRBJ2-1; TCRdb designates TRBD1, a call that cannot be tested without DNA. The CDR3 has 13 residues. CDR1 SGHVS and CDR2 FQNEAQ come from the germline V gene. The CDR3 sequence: CASLHDRGNEQFF.

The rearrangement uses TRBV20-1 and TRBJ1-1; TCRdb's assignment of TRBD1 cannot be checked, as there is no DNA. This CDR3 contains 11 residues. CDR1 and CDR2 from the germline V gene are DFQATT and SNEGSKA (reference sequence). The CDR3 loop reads CSASRGAEAFF.

The CDR3 here is CASSPRGGRINEQFF. The chain employs TRBV12-3 or TRBV12-4 and TRBJ2-1; without DNA, the TCRdb call of TRBD2 cannot be checked. CDR3 size: 15 residues.

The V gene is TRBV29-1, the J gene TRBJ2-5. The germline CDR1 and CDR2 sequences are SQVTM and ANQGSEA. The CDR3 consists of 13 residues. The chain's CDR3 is CSVGRGEGETQYF.

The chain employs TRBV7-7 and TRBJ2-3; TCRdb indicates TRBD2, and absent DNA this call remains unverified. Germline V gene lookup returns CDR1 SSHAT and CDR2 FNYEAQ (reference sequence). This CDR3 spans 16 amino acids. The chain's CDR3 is CASSRGAGSSTDTQYF.